The 5 T cell receptor beta chains presented below share a single source sample, sequenced in a study of T cells after yellow fever vaccination. Using its own MiXCR run on the 5' RACE reads, TCRdb lists one record per CDR3 protein. The table includes 450,000 to 650,000 distinct CDR3 sequences, 20% to 25% detected once. The material was PBMCs, obtained about 20 days after the first yellow fever vaccination. The receptors shown here come from a man younger than 35 who received the YFV17D yellow fever vaccine.

There are a few counts of this clonotype. The chain joins TRBV10-3 to TRBJ2-2; no firm D call. CDR1 and CDR2 from the germline V gene are ENHRY and SYGVKD. Trimming removed 0 bases from V and 4 bases from J, with 12 bases in between. The CDR3 has 16 residues. CDR3 loop: CAISESQLGSTGELFF. The DNA for the CDR3 is TGTGCCATCAGTGAGTCGCAATTGGGCAGCACCGGGGAGCTGTTTTTT.

The J gene is TRBJ1-1, the V gene TRBV15; no clear D. Germline-derived CDR1 and CDR2 are LNHNV and YYDKDF (reference sequence). V was cut by 0 bases and J by 3 bases, with 5 bases left in between. CDR3 length: 13 amino acids. DNA for the CDR3: TGTGCCACCAGCAGAGAGGTGTACACTGAAGCTTTCTTT. It encodes CATSREVYTEAFF.

This clonotype was counted between two and nine times. This chain links TRBV30 with TRBJ2-7; 9 bases line up with TRBD1. V trimming: 1 base; J trimming: 0 bases; junction bases outside the gene matches: 7. Looked up from germline, CDR1 is GTSNPN and CDR2 is SVGIG (reference sequence). This CDR3 spans 16 amino acids. CDR3 bases: TGTGCCTGGAGTGGGCCCGGGACAGGGAACTCCTACGAGCAGTACTTC. This encodes CAWSGPGTGNSYEQYF.

This rearrangement joins TRBV5-1 to TRBJ1-1; D possibly corresponds to TRBD1 (5 bases). CDR3 length: 14 residues. CDR1 is SGHRS, CDR2 YFSETQ, per germline. Trimming shortened V by 6 bases and J by 1 base, and 13 bases separated the two germline ends. Here the CDR3 reads CASMLWGENTEAFF. The CDR3 coding sequence is TGCGCCAGCATGCTTTGGGGGGAGAACACTGAAGCTTTCTTT.

This clonotype was seen only a few times. This chain links TRBV6-2 or TRBV6-3 with TRBJ2-5; no clear D gene. Germline-derived CDR1 and CDR2 are MNHEY and SVGEGT. V was trimmed by 2 bases and J by 5 bases, leaving 6 bases between them. The CDR3 covers 12 residues. The CDR3 DNA follows: TGTGCCAGCAGTTACGTTGGGGAGACCCAGTACTTC. It translates to CASSYVGETQYF.